The table lists the clone carrying this T cell receptor beta chain with a few counts. Its matching antigen is unknown. Germline V lookup: CDR1 KGHDR, CDR2 SFDVKD. Trimming took 4 bases from V and 7 from J, leaving 15 bases between them. The CDR3 is 14 residues long. Clinical symptoms, serum thyroxine, TRAb, thyroid ultrasound and orbital computed tomography informed diagnoses. These data are taken from a study of T cells in Graves' hyperthyroidism and ophthalmopathy. Study as a whole: Blood was drawn when the patient was first diagnosed and still untreated.

Study-level points and caveats: Within blood appeared most thyroid clonotypes that had expanded above 0.001.

RNA transcripts gave rise to amplified TCR beta CDR3 regions. With the HTBI primer set, the TCR CDR3 went through a first round of RT-PCR. TCRdb ran MiXCR on the multiplex PCR reads and lists one entry per CDR3 protein. The sample holds roughly 290,000 distinct CDR3 sequences; about an eighth are singletons and the top ten take more than 7.5%. The chain employs TRBV24-1 and TRBJ1-2; D is unclear. The clonotype comes from a woman in her twenties or thirties with Graves' hyperthyroidism that later progressed to Graves' ophthalmopathy. Input material: blood. The CDR3 here is CATSDRTKSVGYTF. CDR3 DNA: TGTGCCACCAGTGACCGGACGAAGAGCGTTGGCTACACCTTC.